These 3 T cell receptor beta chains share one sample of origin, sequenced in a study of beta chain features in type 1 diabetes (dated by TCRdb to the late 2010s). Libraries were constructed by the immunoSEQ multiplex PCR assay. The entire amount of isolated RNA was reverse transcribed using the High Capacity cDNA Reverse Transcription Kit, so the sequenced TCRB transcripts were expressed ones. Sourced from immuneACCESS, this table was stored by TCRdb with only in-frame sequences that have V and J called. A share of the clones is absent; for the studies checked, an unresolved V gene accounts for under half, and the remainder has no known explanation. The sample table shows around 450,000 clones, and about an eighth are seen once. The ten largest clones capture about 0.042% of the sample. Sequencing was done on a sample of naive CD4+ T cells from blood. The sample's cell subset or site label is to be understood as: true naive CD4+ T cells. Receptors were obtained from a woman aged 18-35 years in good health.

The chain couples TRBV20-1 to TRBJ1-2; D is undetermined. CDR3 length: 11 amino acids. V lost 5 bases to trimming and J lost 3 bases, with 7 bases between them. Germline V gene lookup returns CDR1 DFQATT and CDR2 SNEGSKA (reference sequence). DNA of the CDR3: TGCAGTGCTCCCCGTTACTATGGCTACACCTTC. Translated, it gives CSAPRYYGYTF.

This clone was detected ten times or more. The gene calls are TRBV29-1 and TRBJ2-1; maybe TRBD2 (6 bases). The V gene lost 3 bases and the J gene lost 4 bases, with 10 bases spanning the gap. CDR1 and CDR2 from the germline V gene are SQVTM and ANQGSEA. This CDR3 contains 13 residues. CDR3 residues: CSVDPGGYNEQFF. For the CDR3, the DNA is TGCAGCGTTGATCCCGGGGGATACAATGAGCAGTTCTTC.

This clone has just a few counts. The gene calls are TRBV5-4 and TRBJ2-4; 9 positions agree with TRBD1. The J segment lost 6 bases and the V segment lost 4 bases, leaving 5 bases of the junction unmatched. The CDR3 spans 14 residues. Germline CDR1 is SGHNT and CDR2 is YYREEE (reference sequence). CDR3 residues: CASSTGTGLNIQYF. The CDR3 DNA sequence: TGTGCCAGCAGCACCGGGACAGGGCTAAACATTCAGTACTTC. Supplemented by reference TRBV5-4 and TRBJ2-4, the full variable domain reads ETGVTQSPTHLIKTRGQQVTLRCSSQSGHNTVSWYQQALGQGPQFIFQYYREEENGRGNFPPRFSGLQFPNYSSELNVNALELDDSALYLCASSTGTGLNIQYFGAGTRLSVL.